This T cell receptor beta chain was profiled in a study of Ad26.COV2.S vaccination and SARS-CoV-2 variants. Background on the study: In the study, Ad26.COV2.S was injected intramuscularly once, or twice 56 days apart. The study, taken as a whole, reports: Among vaccine recipients, spike-specific TCR breadth exceeded that of placebo recipients. An underestimation of total T cell responses may have resulted from the TCR breadth and depth analyses.

This clone was recorded a few times. Antigen unknown. Treatment noted: approximately 18 received Ad26.COV2.S at low or high dose, single or two shots; roughly five received placebo; per-sample allocation not given. At day 63 after the first vaccine or placebo injection, samples were drawn. The CDR3 loop spans 13 amino acids. Germline values: CDR1 MNHEY, CDR2 SVGAGI. With 6 bases removed from V and 6 bases from J, the gap between germline ends came to 12 bases. Sequencing used immunoSEQ multiplex PCR; TCRdb keeps in-frame clones, though not all of them. The table includes fewer than 400,000 clones, around 85% detected once.

The TCR was taken from a person aged 18-60 years who received the Ad26.COV2.S COVID-19 vaccine or a placebo. The J gene is TRBJ1-5, the V gene TRBV6-5; D possibly corresponds to TRBD1 (6 bases). Sequences were derived from peripheral blood, sampled in a trial of Ad26.COV2.S vaccine versus placebo. The CDR3 DNA follows: TGTGCCAGCAGCCGCGACAGGAGTCAGCCCCAGCATTTT. This encodes CASSRDRSQPQHF.